This T cell receptor (beta chain) stems from a study of T-cell memory formation after mild COVID-19. Findings of the study overall: CD4+ contracting clones were mainly CM and EM; CD8+ ones, EMRA. For second-wave clones that peaked at day 37, SARS-CoV-2 specificity went unverified. Pre-infection memory held some responding clones, suggesting pre-existing cross-reactive T cells responded.

This clonotype appeared a few times. Antigen: not known. Germline loops: CDR1 MNHNY, CDR2 SVGAGI (reference sequence). The CDR3 contains 15 residues. Trimming removed 3 bases from V and 9 bases from J; junction bases left unmatched: 7. TCRdb re-called the 5' RACE reads with MiXCR, one entry per CDR3 protein. The sample holds fewer than 450,000 distinct CDR3 sequences; 20% to 25% are singletons and the top ten take 7% to 9.5%. Sample: PBMCs or a T cell subset sorted from them (not recorded which). This chain links TRBV6-6 with TRBJ2-1, with TRBD2 matching over 11 bases. The source of this sequence is an adult woman who had mild COVID-19 (a few samples of this study predate the infection). Cell type and time point are not known. CDR3 DNA: TGTGCCAGCAGTTATCCGACTAGCGGGACAAGTGAGCAGTTCTTC. Protein product: CASSYPTSGTSEQFF.